This T cell receptor (beta chain) was captured by sequencing in a study of identical twins. Study conclusions and caveats: In drawing conclusions, the study used cross-sectional statistical analysis and did not follow the same donors. A lower insertion count was a feature of abundant cord blood beta clonotypes, with no such feature in memory repertoires.

The germline V gene encodes CDR1 SGHRS and CDR2 YFSETQ. The CDR3 sequence is 16 residues long. The germline V and J ends were trimmed by 0 bases and 4 bases, with 14 bases remaining between them. Each CDR3 protein is one row after TCRdb ran MiXCR on the 5' RACE reads. The table has about 160,000 distinct CDR3 sequences, under 4.5% seen once. This clonotype came up many times. Its antigen is unknown. The chain joins TRBV5-1 to TRBJ1-3, with D hard to call. The receptor was derived from a young man in good health. The sample taken for sequencing was memory T cells sorted from blood. The CDR3 loop reads CASSLGGSLFGNTIYF. The CDR3 region has the DNA TGCGCCAGCAGCTTGGGTGGGTCGTTGTTCGGAAACACCATATATTTT. The whole variable domain, remainder taken from reference TRBV5-1 and TRBJ1-3, is KAGVTQTPRYLIKTRGQQVTLSCSPISGHRSVSWYQQTPGQGLQFLFEYFSETQRNKGNFPGRFSGRQFSNSRSEMNVSTLELGDSALYLCASSLGGSLFGNTIYFGEGSWLTVV.